These T cell receptor beta chains were read from a single sample in a study of T cell responses to AZD1222 COVID-19 vaccine. Only in-frame clones appear in the TCRdb table, and some are missing; sequencing was by immunoSEQ multiplex PCR. The sample shows approximately 64,000 clones, roughly 84% of them seen only once. The sample consisted of peripheral blood, taken on day 0 of AZD1222 vaccination. The receptors stem from an adult in good health. Each CDR3 is given with its conserved first and last residue. The order of the fields is clone size, D gene, V gene, J gene, CDR3 protein, CDR3 DNA. A D gene is named only where the DNA matches it firmly. Size values are once, few and many counts, or a class for expanded clones, and some rows have none.

NA	TRBD2	TRBV11-2	TRBJ2-2	CASSFPSGGADVAGELFF	TGTGCCAGCAGCTTTCCTAGCGGGGGGGCTGACGTCGCCGGGGAGCTGTTTTTT
NA	TRBD1	TRBV7-9	TRBJ2-7	CASTFVPGQGKQYF	TGTGCCAGCACCTTCGTCCCGGGACAGGGAAAGCAGTACTTC
once	TRBD2	TRBV27	TRBJ2-7	CASSLSRGLAYEQYF	TGTGCCAGCAGTTTAAGCCGAGGACTAGCGTACGAGCAGTACTTC
NA	NA	TRBV28	TRBJ2-2	CASSSPGSFTGELFF	TGTGCCAGCAGTTCCCCGGGGTCGTTCACCGGGGAGCTGTTTTTT
once	NA	TRBV28	TRBJ1-5	CASSPLPLGSNQPQHF	TGTGCCAGCAGTCCCCTGCCCCTGGGAAGCAATCAGCCCCAGCATTTT
NA	NA	TRBV3-1/TRBV3-2	TRBJ1-4	CASSQDTGSSRKLFF	TGTGCCAGCAGCCAGGACACGGGGAGTTCGAGGAAACTGTTTTTT
NA	NA	TRBV12-3/TRBV12-4	TRBJ2-2	CASSIQNTGELFF	TGTGCCAGCAGTATACAGAACACCGGGGAGCTGTTTTTT
NA	NA	TRBV3-1/TRBV3-2	TRBJ1-1	CASSQDRVNTEAFF	TGTGCCAGCAGCCAAGATCGGGTGAACACTGAAGCTTTCTTT
few	NA	TRBV11-2	TRBJ1-2	CASSLPTVNYGYTF	TGTGCCAGCAGCTTACCGACCGTAAACTATGGCTACACCTTC
NA	NA	TRBV6-5	TRBJ1-5	CASRGLGNQPQHF	TGTGCCAGCAGGGGGCTCGGCAATCAGCCCCAGCATTTT
NA	NA	TRBV4-1	TRBJ1-2	CASHNDGGVRSASGYGYTF	TGCGCCAGCCACAACGACGGGGGGGTGAGATCGGCAAGTGGCTATGGCTACACCTTC
NA	TRBD1	TRBV3-1/TRBV3-2	TRBJ1-5	CASSPSGTGDQNQPQHF	TGTGCCAGCAGCCCATCCGGGACAGGGGACCAAAATCAGCCCCAGCATTTT
NA	NA	TRBV7-8	TRBJ2-5	CASYLTVGGPGTQYF	TGTGCCAGCTACTTAACGGTTGGGGGGCCGGGGACCCAGTACTTC
NA	NA	TRBV6-6	TRBJ2-2	CASTNSQGLTGELFF	TGTGCCAGCACCAACTCTCAGGGGCTTACCGGGGAGCTGTTTTTT